What follows describes a single T cell receptor beta chain. Its antigen is not known. The CDR3 spans 16 residues. Germline V gives CDR1 SGHDN, CDR2 FVKESK. The V end was cut by 3 bases, the J end by 0 bases, with 12 bases between. This sample is drawn from a study of cytomegalovirus exposure and HLA in healthy donors. For the study at large: Earlier results showed roughly 120 million unique TCR beta sequences derived from roughly 180 million T cells.

PCR amplification relied on 60 Vbeta primers (plus 13 Jbeta primers). Assay used: immunoSEQ multiplex PCR; TCRdb lists only in-frame clones, some missing. The repertoire consists of about 120,000 clones, with 81% occurring once and the leading ten covering about 3.9%. Findings and limits, study-wide: The only immune exposure information that was available was CMV serostatus. Researchers left out some V segments, among them TRBV6-2 and TRBV6-3, as indistinguishable.

The rearrangement links TRBV14 to TRBJ2-1; tentative D call: TRBD2 (6 bases). Sequencing was done on a sample of PBMCs. This receptor was obtained from a woman between 25 and 40 years old in good health and CMV-seronegative. In DNA form, the CDR3 reads TGTGCCAGCAGCCAGCCCGGGGGTCTCTCCTACAATGAGCAGTTCTTC. This encodes CASSQPGGLSYNEQFF.